The 8 T cell receptor beta chains below come from one sample, sequenced in a study of CD8+ T cells in alopecia areata. RNA was isolated and reverse transcribed to cDNA, the sequencing template. Sequencing used immunoSEQ multiplex PCR; TCRdb keeps in-frame clones, though not all of them. In the table there are 150,000 to 200,000 clones, about 67% of which are singletons. The sequenced sample was CD8+ T cells sorted from blood, obtained at week 0. These receptors all stem from a human donor with alopecia areata.

CDR3 in amino acids: CSAGGSEETQYF. The CDR3 nucleotides read TGCAGCGCCGGCGGGAGTGAAGAGACCCAGTACTTC. This sequence joins TRBV29-1 and TRBJ2-5, with 7 bases that match TRBD2. V was pared by 7 bases and J by 3 bases, with 5 bases of the junction left unmatched. From germline, CDR1 is SQVTM and CDR2 ANQGSEA. CDR3 length: 12 residues.

This chain links TRBV2 with TRBJ1-1; possibly TRBD1 for D (6 bases). The germline V gene has CDR1 SNHLY and CDR2 FYNNEI. The CDR3 spans 15 residues. With 2 bases removed from V and 0 bases from J, the gap between germline ends came to 10 bases. The CDR3 bases are TGTGCCAGCAGTGAATCTGGACAGCTGAACACTGAAGCTTTCTTT. Translated, it gives CASSESGQLNTEAFF.

The chain is built from TRBV5-1 and TRBJ2-7; 10 bases are a match to TRBD1. Losses at the gene ends were 0 bases for V and 1 base for J; bases not matched to a gene: 4. CDR1 and CDR2 (germline): SGHRS, YFSETQ. The CDR3 has 16 residues. The CDR3 reads CASSLGDRGPSYEQYF. Written as DNA, the CDR3 is TGCGCCAGCAGCTTGGGAGACAGGGGGCCGTCCTACGAGCAGTACTTC.

This clone appeared a few times. This chain connects TRBV9 to TRBJ1-5; TRBD1 aligns across 10 bases. The CDR3 contains 15 residues. The germline V gene encodes CDR1 SGDLS and CDR2 YYNGEE. Germline trimming cut 3 bases from V and 5 bases from J; bases unmatched to any gene: 5. This CDR3 is CASSEGDRGYQPQHF. The CDR3 nucleotides read TGTGCCAGCAGCGAGGGGGACAGGGGCTATCAGCCCCAGCATTTT. The variable domain in full, with the rest retrieved from reference TRBV9 and TRBJ1-5, is DSGVTQTPKHLITATGQRVTLRCSPRSGDLSVYWYQQSLDQGLQFLIQYYNGEERAKGNILERFSAQQFPDLHSELNLSSLELGDSALYFCASSEGDRGYQPQHFGDGTRLSIL.

This chain joins TRBV6-1 and TRBJ2-6; TRBD1 agrees at 7 bases. Germline V lookup: CDR1 MNHNS, CDR2 SASEGT. Trimming at V came to 2 bases and at J to 0 bases, leaving 10 bases not matched to a gene. This CDR3 comprises 19 residues. CDR3 loop: CASSERGPYSGSGANVLTF. The CDR3 coding sequence is TGTGCCAGCAGTGAAAGGGGGCCGTATTCCGGCTCTGGGGCCAACGTCCTGACTTTC.

The chain employs TRBV9 and TRBJ2-3; D gene ambiguous. The CDR3 contains 14 residues. Looked up from germline, CDR1 is SGDLS and CDR2 is YYNGEE. The germline V and J ends were trimmed by 3 bases and 2 bases, with 10 bases remaining between them. The CDR3 loop reads CASSAGPTTDTQYF. The CDR3, as DNA: TGTGCCAGCAGCGCCGGTCCCACCACAGATACGCAGTATTTT. The full variable domain, its missing parts supplied by reference TRBV9 and TRBJ2-3, is DSGVTQTPKHLITATGQRVTLRCSPRSGDLSVYWYQQSLDQGLQFLIQYYNGEERAKGNILERFSAQQFPDLHSELNLSSLELGDSALYFCASSAGPTTDTQYFGPGTRLTVL.

This clone was observed a few times. J is TRBJ2-7 and V is TRBV7-9, with 7 nucleotides matching TRBD2. V shed 5 bases, J shed 6 bases, and the junction held 10 bases outside the gene matches. Germline-derived CDR1 and CDR2 are SEHNR and FQNEAQ (reference sequence). This CDR3 spans 14 amino acids. Written as DNA, the CDR3 is TGTGCCAGCAGCCAAAGCGGGGCCTTCAGCGAGCAGTACTTC. Translating it yields CASSQSGAFSEQYF. Full variable domain (remainder filled in from reference TRBV7-9 and TRBJ2-7): DTGVSQNPRHKITKRGQNVTFRCDPISEHNRLYWYRQTLGQGPEFLTYFQNEAQLEKSRLLSDRFSAERPKGSFSTLEIQRTEQGDSAMYLCASSQSGAFSEQYFGPGTRLTVT.

This CDR3 reads CASVGFTDTQYF. In nucleotides, the CDR3 is TGTGCTAGTGTAGGGTTCACAGATACGCAGTATTTT. The J gene is TRBJ2-3, the V gene TRBV12-5; no clear D gene. The germline gives CDR1 LGHNT, CDR2 FRNRAP. The CDR3 is made up of 12 amino acids. Trimming pared 7 bases from V and 2 bases from J, leaving 7 bases between. The full variable domain, rest sourced from reference TRBV12-5 and TRBJ2-3, is DARVTQTPRHKVTEMGQEVTMRCQPILGHNTVFWYRQTMMQGLELLAYFRNRAPLDDSGMPKDRFSAEMPDATLATLKIQPSEPRDSAVYFCASVGFTDTQYFGPGTRLTVL.